This passage covers 32 T cell receptor beta chains from one sample sequenced in a study of regulatory T cells in long-lasting Graves disease. The time point here: newly diagnosed GD, antithyroid drugs for less than 3 months. Scientists built the TCR library using RNA that was extracted from PBMCs. Arm-PCR with iRepertoire HTBI primers amplified the CDR3 regions for these TCR beta libraries. Via MiXCR, TCRdb re-called the multiplex PCR reads, giving one row per CDR3 protein. The table records 200,000 to 300,000 distinct CDR3 sequences, about 19% of them present only once. The input for sequencing was peripheral blood mononuclear cells (PBMCs), taken at new diagnosis, from a patient treated with antithyroid drugs. These receptors all stem from a female donor with Graves disease.

Ten or more counts support this clonotype. The chain is built from TRBV2 and TRBJ2-3; the D is unclear. This CDR3 region has 15 residues. Germline loops: CDR1 SNHLY, CDR2 FYNNEI. V was cut by 1 base and J by 1 base, with 9 bases left in between. The DNA for the CDR3 is TGTGCCAGCAGTGAAGAGCACTGGGGCACAGATACGCAGTATTTT. Translated: CASSEEHWGTDTQYF.

This clonotype was seen a handful of times. The J gene is TRBJ1-5, the V gene TRBV4-2; a possible D gene is TRBD1 (5 bases). The CDR3 totals 14 residues. CDR1 is LGHNA and CDR2 is YNFKEQ in the germline V gene. Trimming removed 4 bases at V and 3 bases at J, with 10 bases between. CDR3 protein: CASSRDRDNQPQHF. The CDR3 region has the DNA TGTGCCAGCAGCCGTGACAGAGACAATCAGCCCCAGCATTTT.

This clonotype has only one observation. This may arise from a read error, as a much more abundant clone is one base away. V usage is TRBV4-2 and J usage is TRBJ2-7, with 10 bases that match TRBD2. The CDR3 runs 15 residues. Germline CDR1 is LGHNA and CDR2 is YNFKEQ. The CDR3: CASSQALAGAYERYF. CDR3 bases: TGTGCCAGCAGCCAAGCGCTAGCGGGGGCCTACGAGCGGTACTTC.

In this sample, this clonotype turned up many times. This chain links TRBV7-2 with TRBJ2-3; 7 positions agree with TRBD1. The germline CDR1 and CDR2 sequences are SGHTA and FQGNSA. V lost 5 bases to trimming and J lost 0 bases; unmatched junction nucleotides: 8. CDR3 length: 16 residues. The CDR3, as DNA: TGTGCCAGCAGCCGAGGCCAGGACAGGAGCACAGATACGCAGTATTTT. As protein: CASSRGQDRSTDTQYF.

There are a few counts of this clonotype. The chain uses TRBV9 and TRBJ2-7; D is unresolved. With 0 bases removed from V and 1 base from J, the gap between germline ends came to 17 bases. The germline V gene encodes CDR1 SGDLS and CDR2 YYNGEE. The CDR3 contains 17 residues. CDR3 residues: CASSVGRDGFLSYEQYF. The CDR3 bases are TGTGCCAGCAGCGTAGGCCGTGACGGTTTCCTTTCCTACGAGCAGTACTTC.

The rearrangement uses TRBV7-9 and TRBJ1-3; possible D gene TRBD1, 6 bases. The V end lost 0 bases, the J end lost 2 bases, and 11 bases lay between the germline ends. Germline values: CDR1 SEHNR, CDR2 FQNEAQ (reference sequence). The CDR3 spans 16 residues. The CDR3 nucleotides are TGTGCCAGCAGCTTAGCGCTGGGGGCGACTGGAAACACCATATATTTT. Translating gives CASSLALGATGNTIYF.

V gene TRBV30 combines with J gene TRBJ2-3; the match to TRBD1 covers 9 bases. V shed 4 bases and J 3 bases; nucleotides not matched to a gene: 14. The CDR3 runs 17 residues. Germline lookup yields CDR1 GTSNPN and CDR2 SVGIG (reference sequence). As DNA, the CDR3 is TGTGCCTGGATGGGTCCGGGACAGGGAGTTTCGACAGATACGCAGTATTTT. It encodes CAWMGPGQGVSTDTQYF.

V gene TRBV6-5 combines with J gene TRBJ2-7; 9 bases fit TRBD1. Per germline, CDR1 MNHEY and CDR2 SVGAGI. The CDR3 extends over 15 amino acids. With 4 bases clipped from V and 4 bases from J, the junction kept 8 bases outside the gene matches. The CDR3 sequence is CASSSRTGAKYEQYF. CDR3 in DNA: TGTGCCAGCAGTTCCAGGACAGGGGCAAAGTACGAGCAGTACTTC.

This clonotype appeared many times. V usage is TRBV2 and J usage is TRBJ2-6, with D possibly being TRBD2 (5 bases). CDR1 and CDR2 (germline): SNHLY, FYNNEI. The V and J ends lost 6 bases and 2 bases respectively, with 8 bases between them. This CDR3 has 14 residues. The CDR3 region has the DNA TGTGCCAGCAGACGGGGTACTGGGGCCAACGTCCTGACTTTC. The encoded protein is CASRRGTGANVLTF.

This clonotype was observed at least ten times. V and J are TRBV11-3 and TRBJ2-1, with TRBD2 matching over 7 bases. The CDR3 spans 18 residues. Trimming removed 8 bases from V and 1 base from J; junction bases left unmatched: 17. Germline CDR1 is SGHNT and CDR2 is YENEEA. The DNA for the CDR3 is TGTGCCAGCGGTAGAAAATGGCGGGAGAGAGGTTCCTACAATGAGCAGTTCTTC. It yields the protein CASGRKWRERGSYNEQFF.

In regard to this clonotype: With a much larger clone just one base away, this may be a read error. This sequence joins TRBV11-2 and TRBJ2-2; perhaps D is TRBD1 or TRBD2 (6 bases each). Trimming removed 9 bases from V and 4 bases from J, with 18 bases in between. This CDR3 has 15 residues. Per germline, CDR1 SGHAT and CDR2 FQNNGV. The CDR3 is CASRGDPSTTGELFF. CDR3 sequence (DNA): TGTGCCAGTAGGGGGGACCCCTCGACCACCGGGGAGCTGTTTTTT.

This clonotype came up many times. V gene TRBV10-1 combines with J gene TRBJ1-1; unclear D gene. The CDR3 runs to 15 residues. In germline, CDR1 is WNHNN, CDR2 SYGVQD (reference sequence). The V end lost 0 bases, the J end lost 0 bases, and 8 bases lay between the germline ends. Here the CDR3 reads CASSESTAMNTEAFF. CDR3 nucleotide sequence: TGCGCCAGCAGTGAGTCGACCGCGATGAACACTGAAGCTTTCTTT.

There are many counts of this clonotype. The rearrangement joins TRBV14 to TRBJ2-1, with D perhaps matching TRBD1 (5 bases). The CDR3 is made up of 16 amino acids. Between the trimmed V and J ends, which lost 0 bases and 1 base, there was a span of 10 bases. CDR1 and CDR2 from the germline V gene are SGHDN and FVKESK. DNA of the CDR3: TGTGCCAGCAGCCAAGATCCCAGACAGTCCTACAATGAGCAGTTCTTC. The encoded protein is CASSQDPRQSYNEQFF.

The sample holds a few counts of this clonotype. This CDR3 is CASSIRQDVAEQYF. The CDR3 DNA sequence: TGTGCCAGTAGTATCAGACAGGACGTTGCCGAGCAGTACTTC. The chain has TRBV19 and TRBJ2-7, with D perhaps matching TRBD1 (6 bases). V was pared by 3 bases and J by 6 bases, with 15 bases between. This CDR3 has 14 amino acids. CDR1 is LNHDA and CDR2 is SQIVND in the germline V gene (reference sequence).

This clonotype was observed at least ten times. The chain has TRBV20-1 and TRBJ2-6, with 8 bases that match TRBD1. The CDR3 has 17 residues. CDR1 and CDR2 (germline): DFQATT, SNEGSKA (reference sequence). Trimming at V came to 3 bases and at J to 4 bases, leaving 11 bases not matched to a gene. In DNA, the CDR3 is TGCAGTGCTAGTCCCGTGACAGGGGATTTAGGGGCCAACGTCCTGACTTTC. Encoded protein: CSASPVTGDLGANVLTF.

This clonotype has at least ten counts. The V gene is TRBV7-8, the J gene TRBJ2-7, with D perhaps matching TRBD1 or TRBD2 (5 bases each). Trimming took off 5 bases at V and 0 bases at J, with 14 bases between the two ends. Germline CDR1 is SGHVS and CDR2 is FQNEAQ. The CDR3 loop spans 15 amino acids. CDR3 in amino acids: CASSVRRDLSYEQYF. CDR3 nucleotide sequence: TGTGCCAGCAGCGTGCGCCGGGACCTCTCCTACGAGCAGTACTTC.

This chain connects TRBV4-1 to TRBJ1-3; D remains ambiguous. The CDR3 runs to 13 residues. From germline, CDR1 is MGHRA and CDR2 YSYEKL. The ends were cut back, 0 bases at V and 7 bases at J, with 7 bases in the middle. The CDR3 spells CASSQDSLNTIYF. CDR3 in DNA: TGCGCCAGCAGCCAAGATTCCTTGAACACCATATATTTT.

This clonotype was observed at least ten times. This chain joins TRBV20-1 and TRBJ2-1; TRBD2 might be the D (5 bases). Per germline, CDR1 DFQATT and CDR2 SNEGSKA (reference sequence). The V end lost 5 bases, the J end lost 3 bases, and 14 bases lay between the germline ends. The CDR3 loop spans 14 amino acids. In DNA form, the CDR3 reads TGCAGTGCTGTCCGGGGTAGCGTCTACAATGAGCAGTTCTTC. This encodes CSAVRGSVYNEQFF.

The chain's CDR3 is CASSYTGVRGYTF. CDR3 in DNA: TGTGCCAGCAGTTACACAGGGGTGCGAGGCTACACCTTC. This chain connects TRBV6-5 to TRBJ1-2; TRBD1 agrees at 7 bases. After removal of 2 bases from V and 8 bases from J, the junction contained 5 bases not matched to a gene. CDR1 and CDR2 from the germline V gene are MNHEY and SVGAGI. The CDR3 runs 13 residues.

There are many counts of this clonotype. The chain is built from TRBV19 and TRBJ2-5; D ambiguous. The CDR3 totals 14 residues. V lost 3 bases and J lost 2, with 10 bases in between. Germline CDR1 is LNHDA and CDR2 is SQIVND (reference sequence). In DNA, the CDR3 is TGTGCCAGTAGTATCGGGCTCATACAAGAGACCCAGTACTTC. This codes for CASSIGLIQETQYF.

This clonotype was counted ten times or more. V gene TRBV20-1 combines with J gene TRBJ2-1, with D possibly being TRBD1 (6 bases). The CDR3 runs to 14 residues. Per the germline V gene, CDR1 is DFQATT and CDR2 is SNEGSKA (reference sequence). The V and J ends lost 4 bases and 6 bases respectively, with 16 bases between them. The CDR3 coding sequence is TGCAGTGCTACCCAGGGGCCCAAACCCAATGAGCAGTTCTTC. Encoded protein: CSATQGPKPNEQFF.

The rearrangement uses TRBV12-3 or TRBV12-4 and TRBJ1-1; D possibly corresponds to TRBD1 (6 bases). This CDR3 spans 14 amino acids. The germline V and J ends were trimmed by 2 bases and 6 bases, with 13 bases remaining between them. In DNA, the CDR3 is TGTGCCAGCAGTTTACTATCAACAGGGCCTGAAGCTTTCTTT. Translating gives CASSLLSTGPEAFF.

This clonotype was recorded at least ten times. In DNA form, the CDR3 reads TGCGCCAGCAGCGATGGGGCTGAAGCTTTCTTT. Amino acid sequence: CASSDGAEAFF. The chain has TRBV5-1 and TRBJ1-1; no clear D gene. Germline CDR1 SGHRS, CDR2 YFSETQ. V was clipped by 4 bases and J by 6 bases, with 7 bases between them. The CDR3 is made up of 11 amino acids.

The sample holds many counts of this clonotype. This chain uses TRBV20-1 with TRBJ1-2; TRBD1 aligns across 8 bases. The CDR3 runs 13 residues. Germline V gene data show CDR1 as DFQATT and CDR2 as SNEGSKA (reference sequence). With V trimmed by 6 bases and J by 6 bases, 9 bases remained unmatched. This CDR3 is CSALSDREDGYTF. CDR3 nucleotide sequence: TGCAGTGCCCTTTCGGACAGGGAAGATGGCTACACCTTC.

There are a few counts of this clonotype. A far more abundant clone sits one base away, making this likely a read error. The CDR3 does not close with the conserved phenylalanine or tryptophan, likely indicating a read error. The chain carries TRBV20-1 and TRBJ2-1; D is undetermined. CDR1 and CDR2 from the germline V gene are DFQATT and SNEGSKA (reference sequence). The CDR3 extends over 15 amino acids. The CDR3, as DNA: TGCAGCGCTCAATCTCGGGCCCCCCGAGTAGATGAGCAGTTCCTC. This gives the protein CSAQSRAPRVDEQFL.

This clonotype was found many times. The chain couples TRBV20-1 to TRBJ1-4; D not resolved. In germline, CDR1 is DFQATT, CDR2 SNEGSKA (reference sequence). Trimming shortened V by 0 bases and J by 8 bases, and 10 bases separated the two germline ends. The CDR3 has 13 residues. CDR3 residues: CSAREGMGEKLFF. The CDR3, as DNA: TGCAGTGCTAGAGAAGGGATGGGCGAAAAACTGTTTTTT.

This clonotype came up many times. The chain links TRBV7-2 to TRBJ2-6, with a tentative D call TRBD1 (6 bases). The germline gives CDR1 SGHTA, CDR2 FQGNSA. V was trimmed by 4 bases and J by 3 bases, leaving 10 bases between them. The CDR3 has 15 amino acids. The CDR3 region is CASSSQGYGANVLTF. CDR3 nucleotide sequence: TGTGCCAGCAGCTCGCAGGGGTATGGGGCCAACGTCCTGACTTTC.

Only a few counts were recorded for this clonotype. V is TRBV5-4 and J is TRBJ2-1, with D possibly matching TRBD1 (5 bases). This CDR3 contains 14 residues. The V and J ends lost 4 bases and 7 bases respectively, with 15 bases between them. Per germline, CDR1 SGHNT and CDR2 YYREEE (reference sequence). The DNA of the CDR3 is TGTGCCAGCAGCCTTCGAAGCAGGGTAAATGAGCAGTTCTTC. Its translation: CASSLRSRVNEQFF.

This clonotype was seen repeatedly, ten times or more. Its ends do not fully match the called genes, so a read error is possible. V usage is TRBV15 and J usage is TRBJ2-7; D may be TRBD1 or TRBD2 (5 bases each). The CDR3 runs 15 residues. Germline lookup yields CDR1 LNHNV and CDR2 YYDKDF (reference sequence). This CDR3 is CATSRESRGAYEQYF. The CDR3 DNA follows: TGTGCCACCAGCCGAGAAAGTAGGGGAGCCTACGAGCAGTACTTC.

This clonotype turned up a few times. The V and J genes are TRBV14 and TRBJ1-6, with unresolved D. Germline CDR1 reads SGHDN; CDR2 reads FVKESK. This CDR3 region has 17 residues. V dropped 0 bases and J dropped 0 bases, with 9 bases sitting between them. This CDR3 reads CASSQEAVSSYNSPLHF. The CDR3 DNA reads TGTGCCAGCAGCCAAGAGGCGGTTAGCTCCTATAATTCACCCCTCCACTTT.

In its sample, this clonotype was seen many times. V and J are TRBV24-1 and TRBJ2-1, with TRBD2 matching over 10 bases. This CDR3 is 17 amino acids long. Germline CDR1 and CDR2: KGHDR and SFDVKD. The ends lost 3 bases at V and 3 bases at J; junction bases unmatched: 7. In DNA, the CDR3 is TGTGCCACCAGTGATACCCAAGCGGGGGGGCTCTACAATGAGCAGTTCTTC. It is translated as CATSDTQAGGLYNEQFF.

This clonotype has a count of ten or more. The genes are TRBV5-1 and TRBJ2-7, with TRBD1 matching over 10 bases. From germline, CDR1 is SGHRS and CDR2 YFSETQ. The CDR3 sequence is 16 residues long. J lost 0 bases, V lost 4 bases, and 7 bases had no gene match. CDR3 sequence reads: CASSPYGTGVSYEQYF. In nucleotides, the CDR3 is TGCGCCAGCAGCCCGTACGGGACAGGGGTCTCCTACGAGCAGTACTTC.